This T cell receptor beta chain came from a study of vaccination and CD4 T cells after COVID-19. Study background: Drawing of post-COVID samples took place a median approximately 100 days after diagnosis (range 35 to 161). Study-wide results and limits: The median proportion of reactive clones detected only post-vaccination in convalescent patients was approximately 90%.

V was cut by 5 bases and J by 5 bases, with 12 bases left in between. The V gene's germline CDR1 is MNHNS and CDR2 SASEGT. There are 13 residues in the CDR3. In regard to this clonotype: Its antigen is currently unknown.

The Oncomine TCR Beta short-read assay sequenced DNA from cultured CD4+ T cells. TCRdb reprocessed the PCR reads with MiXCR, giving one entry per CDR3 protein. The sample yields roughly 7,600 distinct CDR3 sequences, over 30% seen once. The treatment is: approximately nine-day PBMC culture with coronavirus spike peptide pools or control peptides (ViraFEST assay). Gathering of the CD4+ T cells, from the unexposed donor, took place before the COVID-19 pandemic (2011-2018). Cells received half-medium changes with fresh IL-2 medium on days 3 and 7. The TCR sequence derives from a human donor in good health. The V gene is TRBV6-1, the J gene TRBJ2-5, with a tentative D call TRBD2 (6 bases). Input material: CD4+ T cells from blood, cultured in vitro. The CDR3 sequence is CASSMYGGETQYF. CDR3 bases: TGTGCCAGCAGTATGTATGGGGGGGAGACCCAGTACTTC.